The TCR beta chain described here comes from a study of blood T cell repertoires in COVID-19. Study-wide background: Whether acute or convalescent, the COVID-19 samples came from the United States, Italy and Spain. The cDNA or gDNA used as material had been derived from T cells, B-cell-depleted T cells, or PBMCs.

Per the authors' pipeline: Reference gene primer amplification in the assay estimated nucleated cell counts. The table came from immunoSEQ multiplex PCR; TCRdb's copy has only in-frame clones and leaves some out. That table furnishes V, J and clone size, whereas the DNA furnished D and trimming. The sample contains nearly 80,000 clones, roughly 89% of which appear only once. V trimming: 8 bases; J trimming: 4 bases; junction bases outside the gene matches: 8. CDR3 size: 15 residues. In germline, CDR1 is SGHRS, CDR2 YFSETQ. This clone has just a few counts. The chain couples TRBV5-1 to TRBJ2-2, with 10 bases identical to TRBD2. The sequencing input was peripheral blood. The sequence was obtained from a man aged 50-60 years with acute or convalescent COVID-19. Here the CDR3 reads CASRLAGVGTGELFF. The CDR3 nucleotides are TGCGCCAGTCGGCTAGCGGGGGTAGGCACCGGGGAGCTGTTTTTT.